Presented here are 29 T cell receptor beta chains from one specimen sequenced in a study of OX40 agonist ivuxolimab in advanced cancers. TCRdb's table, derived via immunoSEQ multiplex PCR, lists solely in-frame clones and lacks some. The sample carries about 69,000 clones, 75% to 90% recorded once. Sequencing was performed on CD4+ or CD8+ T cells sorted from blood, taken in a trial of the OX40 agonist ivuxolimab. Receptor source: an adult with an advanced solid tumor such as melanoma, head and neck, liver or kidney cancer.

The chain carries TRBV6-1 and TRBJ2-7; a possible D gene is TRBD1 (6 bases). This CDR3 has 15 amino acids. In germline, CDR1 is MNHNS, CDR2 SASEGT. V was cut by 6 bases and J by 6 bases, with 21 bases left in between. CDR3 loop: CASSQSRGKLSEQYF. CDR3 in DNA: TGTGCCAGCAGCCAATCCAGGGGAAAGTTGAGCGAGCAGTACTTC.

This CDR3 reads CASSKTGLNEKLFF. In DNA, the CDR3 is TGTGCCAGCAGCAAGACAGGTCTAAATGAAAAACTGTTTTTT. V usage is TRBV7-9 and J usage is TRBJ1-4, with D possibly being TRBD1 (6 bases). V dropped 5 bases and J dropped 5 bases, with 12 bases sitting between them. Looked up from germline, CDR1 is SEHNR and CDR2 is FQNEAQ (reference sequence). The CDR3 is 14 amino acids. Full variable domain (missing parts from reference TRBV7-9 and TRBJ1-4): DTGVSQNPRHKITKRGQNVTFRCDPISEHNRLYWYRQTLGQGPEFLTYFQNEAQLEKSRLLSDRFSAERPKGSFSTLEIQRTEQGDSAMYLCASSKTGLNEKLFFGSGTQLSVL.

CDR3 amino acids: CASSRIGGSQPQHF. CDR3 DNA sequence: TGTGCCAGCAGCCGAATCGGGGGGTCTCAGCCCCAGCATTTT. This chain joins TRBV7-9 and TRBJ1-5, with D possibly matching TRBD1 (5 bases). Germline V CDR1 and CDR2: SEHNR, FQNEAQ (reference sequence). The ends were cut back, 5 bases at V and 6 bases at J, with 14 bases in the middle. The CDR3 is 14 amino acids.

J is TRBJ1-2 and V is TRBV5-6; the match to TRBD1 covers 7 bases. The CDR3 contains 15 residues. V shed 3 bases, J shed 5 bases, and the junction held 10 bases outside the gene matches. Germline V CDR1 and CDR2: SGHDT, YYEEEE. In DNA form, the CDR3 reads TGTGCCAGCAGCTCCCGATTGACAGGGCTGTATGGCTACACCTTC. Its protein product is CASSSRLTGLYGYTF.

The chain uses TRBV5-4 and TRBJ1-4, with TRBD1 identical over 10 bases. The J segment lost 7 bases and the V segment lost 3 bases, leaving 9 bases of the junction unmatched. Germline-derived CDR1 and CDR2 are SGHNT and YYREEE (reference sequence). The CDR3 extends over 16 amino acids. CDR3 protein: CASSSGGTGDGEKLFF. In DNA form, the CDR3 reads TGTGCCAGCAGCTCAGGGGGGACAGGGGATGGTGAAAAACTGTTTTTT. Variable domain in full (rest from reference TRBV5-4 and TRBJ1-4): ETGVTQSPTHLIKTRGQQVTLRCSSQSGHNTVSWYQQALGQGPQFIFQYYREEENGRGNFPPRFSGLQFPNYSSELNVNALELDDSALYLCASSSGGTGDGEKLFFGSGTQLSVL.

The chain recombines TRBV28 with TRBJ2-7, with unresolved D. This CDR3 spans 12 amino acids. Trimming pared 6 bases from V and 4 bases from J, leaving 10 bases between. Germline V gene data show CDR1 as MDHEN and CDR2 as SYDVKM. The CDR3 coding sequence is TGTGCCAGCAGCACAACGCATTACGAGCAGTACTTC. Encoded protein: CASSTTHYEQYF.

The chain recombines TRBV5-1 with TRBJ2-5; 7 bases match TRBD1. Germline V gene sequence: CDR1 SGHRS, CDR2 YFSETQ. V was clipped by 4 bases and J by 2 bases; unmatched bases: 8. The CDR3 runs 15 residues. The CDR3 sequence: CASSAQGQSQETQYF. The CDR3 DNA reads TGCGCCAGCAGCGCGCAGGGACAGTCTCAAGAGACCCAGTACTTC.

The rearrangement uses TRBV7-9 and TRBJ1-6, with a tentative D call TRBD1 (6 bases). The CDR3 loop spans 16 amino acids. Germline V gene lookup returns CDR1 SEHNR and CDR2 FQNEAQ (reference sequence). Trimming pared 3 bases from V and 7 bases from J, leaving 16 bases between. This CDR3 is CASSFTLQGSNSPLHF. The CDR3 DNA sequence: TGTGCCAGCAGCTTTACTTTACAGGGTTCCAATTCACCCCTCCACTTT.

This CDR3 reads CASSFRNPSGNTIYF. The CDR3 nucleotides are TGTGCCAGTAGTTTCCGGAATCCCTCTGGAAACACCATATATTTT. The chain employs TRBV19 and TRBJ1-3; unclear D gene. The CDR3 has 15 residues. CDR1 and CDR2 (germline): LNHDA, SQIVND (reference sequence). The V end lost 5 bases, the J end lost 0 bases, and 11 bases lay between the germline ends. The complete variable domain, with remaining parts taken from reference TRBV19 and TRBJ1-3, reads DGGITQSPKYLFRKEGQNVTLSCEQNLNHDAMYWYRQDPGQGLRLIYYSQIVNDFQKGDIAEGYSVSREKKESFPLTVTSAQKNPTAFYLCASSFRNPSGNTIYFGEGSWLTVV.

CDR3 nucleotides: TGTGCCAGTAGTATAGATCCCTATACGGATACGCAGTATTTT. Translating gives CASSIDPYTDTQYF. V is TRBV19 and J is TRBJ2-3; D remains ambiguous. The V end lost 0 bases, the J end lost 6 bases, and 10 bases lay between the germline ends. This CDR3 has 14 amino acids. Germline CDR1 and CDR2: LNHDA and SQIVND (reference sequence).

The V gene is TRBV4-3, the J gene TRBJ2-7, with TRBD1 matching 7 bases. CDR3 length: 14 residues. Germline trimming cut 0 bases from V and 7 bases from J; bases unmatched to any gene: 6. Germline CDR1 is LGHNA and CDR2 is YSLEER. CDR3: CASSQDRGQREQYF. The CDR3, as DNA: TGCGCCAGCAGCCAAGATAGGGGACAGAGGGAGCAGTACTTC.

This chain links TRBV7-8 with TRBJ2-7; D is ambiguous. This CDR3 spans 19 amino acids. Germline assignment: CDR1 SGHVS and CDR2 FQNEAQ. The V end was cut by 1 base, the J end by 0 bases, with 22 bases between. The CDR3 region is CASSLDRADGGASSYEQYF. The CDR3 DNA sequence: TGTGCCAGCAGCTTAGATAGGGCGGACGGCGGCGCAAGCTCCTACGAGCAGTACTTC.

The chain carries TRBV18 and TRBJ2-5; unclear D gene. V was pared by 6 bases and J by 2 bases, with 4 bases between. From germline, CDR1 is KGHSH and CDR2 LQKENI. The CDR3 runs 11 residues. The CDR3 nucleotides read TGTGCCAGCTCGGAGCAAGAGACCCAGTACTTC. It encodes CASSEQETQYF.

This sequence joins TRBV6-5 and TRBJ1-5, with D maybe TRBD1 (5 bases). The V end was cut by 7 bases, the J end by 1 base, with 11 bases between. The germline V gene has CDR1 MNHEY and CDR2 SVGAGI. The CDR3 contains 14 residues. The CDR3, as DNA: TGTGCCAGCAAATCCCCAGGGAGCAATCAGCCCCAGCATTTT. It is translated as CASKSPGSNQPQHF.

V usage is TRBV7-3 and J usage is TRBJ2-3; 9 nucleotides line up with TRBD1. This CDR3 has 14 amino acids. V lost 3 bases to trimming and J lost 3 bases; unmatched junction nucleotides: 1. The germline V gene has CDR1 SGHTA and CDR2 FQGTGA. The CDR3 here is CASSFDRGTDTQYF. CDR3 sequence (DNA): TGTGCCAGCAGCTTTGACAGGGGGACAGATACGCAGTATTTT.

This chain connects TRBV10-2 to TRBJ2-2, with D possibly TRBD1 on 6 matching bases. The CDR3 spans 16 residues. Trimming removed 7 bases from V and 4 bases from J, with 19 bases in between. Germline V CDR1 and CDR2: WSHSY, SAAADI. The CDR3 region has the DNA TGCGCCAGCACCGATCCTGCCAGGGGTAGCACCGGGGAGCTGTTTTTT. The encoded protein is CASTDPARGSTGELFF.

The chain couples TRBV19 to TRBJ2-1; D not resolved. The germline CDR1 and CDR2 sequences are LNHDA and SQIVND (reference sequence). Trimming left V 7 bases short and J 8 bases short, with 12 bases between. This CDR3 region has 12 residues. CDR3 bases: TGTGCCAGTATCAACAGAGCAGATGAGCAGTTCTTC. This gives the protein CASINRADEQFF.

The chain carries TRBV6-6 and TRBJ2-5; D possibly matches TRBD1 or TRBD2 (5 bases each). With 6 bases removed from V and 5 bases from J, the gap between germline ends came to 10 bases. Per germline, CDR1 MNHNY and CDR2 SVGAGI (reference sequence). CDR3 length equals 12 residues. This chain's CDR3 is CASSNRRETQYF. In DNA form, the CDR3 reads TGTGCCAGCAGCAACAGGAGGGAGACCCAGTACTTC.

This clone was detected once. The CDR3 region has the DNA TGCGCCAGCAGCTCCGGTGGAGGGATTAGCACAGATACGCAGTATTTT. Translating gives CASSSGGGISTDTQYF. This rearrangement joins TRBV5-1 to TRBJ2-3; tentative D call: TRBD2 (6 bases). The CDR3 length is 16 residues. Germline V gene sequence: CDR1 SGHRS, CDR2 YFSETQ. V was clipped by 3 bases and J by 0 bases, with 14 bases between them.

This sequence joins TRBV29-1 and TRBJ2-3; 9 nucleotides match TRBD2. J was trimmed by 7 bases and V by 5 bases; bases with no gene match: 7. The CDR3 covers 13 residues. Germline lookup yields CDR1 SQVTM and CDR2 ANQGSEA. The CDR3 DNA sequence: TGCAGCGTTACTAGCGGGTTGACGTATACGCAGTATTTT. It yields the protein CSVTSGLTYTQYF.

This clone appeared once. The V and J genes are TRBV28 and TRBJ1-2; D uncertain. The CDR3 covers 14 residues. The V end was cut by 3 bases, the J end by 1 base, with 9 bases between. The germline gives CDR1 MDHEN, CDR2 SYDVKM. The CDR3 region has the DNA TGTGCCAGCAGTTTTATGCGAAATAACTATGGCTACACCTTC. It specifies CASSFMRNNYGYTF.

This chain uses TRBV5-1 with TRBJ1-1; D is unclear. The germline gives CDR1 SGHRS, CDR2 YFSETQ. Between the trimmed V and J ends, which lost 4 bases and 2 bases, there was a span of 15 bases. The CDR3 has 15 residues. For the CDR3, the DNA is TGCGCCAGCAGCCCCTTAAACAGACTTAACACTGAAGCTTTCTTT. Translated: CASSPLNRLNTEAFF.

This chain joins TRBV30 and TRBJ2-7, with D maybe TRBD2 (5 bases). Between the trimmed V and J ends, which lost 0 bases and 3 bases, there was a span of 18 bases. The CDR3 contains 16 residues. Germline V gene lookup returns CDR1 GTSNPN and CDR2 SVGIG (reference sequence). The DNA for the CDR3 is TGTGCCTGGAGTGTACCGGCGATGGCGGGTGGCTACGAGCAGTACTTC. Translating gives CAWSVPAMAGGYEQYF.

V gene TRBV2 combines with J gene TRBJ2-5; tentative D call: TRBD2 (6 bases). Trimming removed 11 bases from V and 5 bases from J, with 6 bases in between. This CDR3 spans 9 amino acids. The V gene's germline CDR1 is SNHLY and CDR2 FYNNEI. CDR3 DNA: TGTGCCGCGGGGGAGACCCAGTACTTC. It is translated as CAAGETQYF. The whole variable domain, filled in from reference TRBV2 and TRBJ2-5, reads EPEVTQTPSHQVTQMGQEVILRCVPISNHLYFYWYRQILGQKVEFLVSFYNNEISEKSEIFDDQFSVERPDGSNFTLKIRSTKLEDSAMYFCAAGETQYFGPGTRLLVL.

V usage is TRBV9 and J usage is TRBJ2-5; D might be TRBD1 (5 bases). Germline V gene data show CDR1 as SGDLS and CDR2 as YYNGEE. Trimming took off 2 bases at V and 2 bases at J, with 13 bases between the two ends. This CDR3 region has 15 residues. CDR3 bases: TGTGCCAGCAGCGTCCTAGGAGACAGACAAGAGACCCAGTACTTC. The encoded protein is CASSVLGDRQETQYF. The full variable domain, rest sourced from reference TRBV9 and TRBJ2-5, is DSGVTQTPKHLITATGQRVTLRCSPRSGDLSVYWYQQSLDQGLQFLIQYYNGEERAKGNILERFSAQQFPDLHSELNLSSLELGDSALYFCASSVLGDRQETQYFGPGTRLLVL.

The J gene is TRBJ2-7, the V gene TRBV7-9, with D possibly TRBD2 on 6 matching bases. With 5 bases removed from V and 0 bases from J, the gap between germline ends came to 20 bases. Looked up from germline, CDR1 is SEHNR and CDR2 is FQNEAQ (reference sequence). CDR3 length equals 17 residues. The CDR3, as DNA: TGTGCCAGCAGCCCTCCCCGGGCGGGGCCAAGCTCCTACGAGCAGTACTTC. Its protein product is CASSPPRAGPSSYEQYF.

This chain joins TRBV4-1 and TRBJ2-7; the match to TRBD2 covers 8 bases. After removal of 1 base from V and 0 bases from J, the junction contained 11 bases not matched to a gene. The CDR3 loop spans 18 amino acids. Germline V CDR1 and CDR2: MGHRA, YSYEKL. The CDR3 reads CASSQGPPSGGYSYEQYF. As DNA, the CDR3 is TGCGCCAGCAGCCAAGGTCCTCCAAGCGGGGGTTACTCCTACGAGCAGTACTTC.

The CDR3 nucleotides are TGTGCCAGCTGGGAGAGGCAGGCCAATCAGCCCCAGCATTTT. Translation: CASWERQANQPQHF. This chain links TRBV28 with TRBJ1-5; D is unresolved. The CDR3 has 14 residues. The germline CDR1 and CDR2 sequences are MDHEN and SYDVKM. V was pared by 8 bases and J by 3 bases, with 14 bases between.

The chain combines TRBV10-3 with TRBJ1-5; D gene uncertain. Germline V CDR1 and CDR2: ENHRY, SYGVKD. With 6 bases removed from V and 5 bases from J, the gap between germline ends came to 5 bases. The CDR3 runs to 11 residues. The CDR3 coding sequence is TGTGCCATCAGGAAATATCAGCCCCAGCATTTT. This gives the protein CAIRKYQPQHF.